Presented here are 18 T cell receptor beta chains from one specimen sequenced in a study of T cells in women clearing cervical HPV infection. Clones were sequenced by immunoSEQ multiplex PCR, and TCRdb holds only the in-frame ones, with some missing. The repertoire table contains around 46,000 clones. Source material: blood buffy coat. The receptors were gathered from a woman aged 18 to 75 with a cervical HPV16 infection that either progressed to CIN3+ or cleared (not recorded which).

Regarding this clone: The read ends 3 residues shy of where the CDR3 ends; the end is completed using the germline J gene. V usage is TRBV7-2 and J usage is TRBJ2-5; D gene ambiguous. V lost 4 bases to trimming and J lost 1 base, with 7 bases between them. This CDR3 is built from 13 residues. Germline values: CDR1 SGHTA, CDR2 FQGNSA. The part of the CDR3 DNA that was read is TGTGCCAGCAGCTCTATTATCCAAGAGACC. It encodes CASSSIIQET. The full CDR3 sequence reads CASSSIIQETQYF. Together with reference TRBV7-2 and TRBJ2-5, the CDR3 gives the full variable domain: GAGVSQSPSNKVTEKGKDVELRCDPISGHTALYWYRQSLGQGLEFLIYFQGNSAPDKSGLPSDRFSAERTGGSVSTLTIQRTQQEDSAVYLCASSSIIQETQYFGPGTRLLVL.

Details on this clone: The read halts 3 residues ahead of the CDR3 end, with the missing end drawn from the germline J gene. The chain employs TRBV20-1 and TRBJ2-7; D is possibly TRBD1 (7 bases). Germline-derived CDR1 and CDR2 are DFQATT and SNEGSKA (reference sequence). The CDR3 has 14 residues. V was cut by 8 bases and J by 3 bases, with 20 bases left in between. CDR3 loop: CSTPRAGGSYEQYF. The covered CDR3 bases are TGCAGTACACCCCGGGCAGGGGGGAGCTACGAG.

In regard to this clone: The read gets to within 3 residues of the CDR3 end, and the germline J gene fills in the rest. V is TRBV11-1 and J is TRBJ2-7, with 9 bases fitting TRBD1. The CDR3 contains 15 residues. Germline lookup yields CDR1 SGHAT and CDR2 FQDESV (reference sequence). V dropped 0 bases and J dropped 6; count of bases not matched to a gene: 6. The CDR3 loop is CASSLAGTGILEQYF. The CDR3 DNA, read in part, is TGTGCCAGCAGCTTAGCCGGGACAGGGATACTCGAG.

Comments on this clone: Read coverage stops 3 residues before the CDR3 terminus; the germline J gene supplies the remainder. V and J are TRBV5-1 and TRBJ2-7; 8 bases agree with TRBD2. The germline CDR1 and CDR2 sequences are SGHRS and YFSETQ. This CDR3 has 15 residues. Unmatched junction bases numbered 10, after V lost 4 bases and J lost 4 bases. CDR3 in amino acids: CASSTAQRELYEQYF. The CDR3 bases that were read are TGCGCCAGCAGCACCGCGCAGCGGGAGTTGTACGAG.

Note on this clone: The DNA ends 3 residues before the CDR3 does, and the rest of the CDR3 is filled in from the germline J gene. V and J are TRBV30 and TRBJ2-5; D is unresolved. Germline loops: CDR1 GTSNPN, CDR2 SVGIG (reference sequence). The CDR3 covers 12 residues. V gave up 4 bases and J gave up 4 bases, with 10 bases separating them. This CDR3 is CAWTTTGETQYF. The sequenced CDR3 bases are TGTGCCTGGACTACAACGGGAGAGACC.

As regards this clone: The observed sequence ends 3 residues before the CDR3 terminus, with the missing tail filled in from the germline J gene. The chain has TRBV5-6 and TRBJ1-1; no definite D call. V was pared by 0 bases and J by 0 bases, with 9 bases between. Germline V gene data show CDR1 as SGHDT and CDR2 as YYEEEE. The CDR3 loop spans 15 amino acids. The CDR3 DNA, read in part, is TGTGCCAGCAGCTTGGTTCCCACACTGAACACTGAA. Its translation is CASSLVPTLNTE. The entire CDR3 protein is CASSLVPTLNTEAFF.

The CDR3 is CASTPDSTQETQYF. Partial CDR3 DNA: TGTGCCAGCACCCCGGACAGTACCCAAGAGACG. V usage is TRBV7-9 and J usage is TRBJ2-3, with D possibly matching TRBD1 (6 bases). The CDR3 extends 3 residues past the end of the read, so its final part is completed from the germline J gene. The CDR3 extends over 14 amino acids. Germline CDR1 is SEHNR and CDR2 is FQNEAQ (reference sequence).

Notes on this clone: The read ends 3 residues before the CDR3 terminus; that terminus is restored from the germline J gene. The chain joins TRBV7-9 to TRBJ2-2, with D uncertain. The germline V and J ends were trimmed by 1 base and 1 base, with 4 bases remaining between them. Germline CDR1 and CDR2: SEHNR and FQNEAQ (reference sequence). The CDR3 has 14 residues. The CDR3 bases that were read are TGTGCCAGCAGCTTAGAGGGGAACACCGGGGAG. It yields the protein CASSLEGNTGE. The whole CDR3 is CASSLEGNTGELFF.

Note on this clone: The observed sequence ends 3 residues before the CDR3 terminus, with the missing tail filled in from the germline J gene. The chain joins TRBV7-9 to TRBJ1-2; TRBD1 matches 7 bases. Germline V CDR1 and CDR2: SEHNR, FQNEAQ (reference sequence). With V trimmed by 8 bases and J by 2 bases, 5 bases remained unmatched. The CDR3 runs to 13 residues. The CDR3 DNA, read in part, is TGTGCCAGCGACAGGGTCCTCAACTATGGC. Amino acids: CASDRVLNYG. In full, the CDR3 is CASDRVLNYGYTF.

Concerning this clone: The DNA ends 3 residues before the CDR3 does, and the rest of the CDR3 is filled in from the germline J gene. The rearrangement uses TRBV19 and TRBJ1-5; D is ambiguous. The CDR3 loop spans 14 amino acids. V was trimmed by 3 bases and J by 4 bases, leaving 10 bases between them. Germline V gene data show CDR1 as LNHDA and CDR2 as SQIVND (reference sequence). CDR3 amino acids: CASSIGSGNQPQHF. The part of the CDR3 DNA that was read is TGTGCCAGTAGTATTGGTTCGGGGAATCAGCCC.

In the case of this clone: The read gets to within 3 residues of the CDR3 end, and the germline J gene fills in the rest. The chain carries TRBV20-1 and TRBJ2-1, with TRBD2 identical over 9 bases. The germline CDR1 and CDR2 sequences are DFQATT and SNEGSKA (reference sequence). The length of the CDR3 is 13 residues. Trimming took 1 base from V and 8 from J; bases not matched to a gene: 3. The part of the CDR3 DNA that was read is TGCAGTGCTAGAGCGGGCGGGGGGGATGAG. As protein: CSARAGGGDE. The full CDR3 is CSARAGGGDEQFF.

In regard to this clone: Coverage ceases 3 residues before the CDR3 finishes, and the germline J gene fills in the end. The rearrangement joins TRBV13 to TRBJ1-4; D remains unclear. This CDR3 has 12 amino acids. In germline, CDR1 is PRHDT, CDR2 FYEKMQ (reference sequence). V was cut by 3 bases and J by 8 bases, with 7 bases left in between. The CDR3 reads CASSFPSEKLFF. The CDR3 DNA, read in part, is TGTGCCAGCAGCTTCCCGAGCGAAAAA.

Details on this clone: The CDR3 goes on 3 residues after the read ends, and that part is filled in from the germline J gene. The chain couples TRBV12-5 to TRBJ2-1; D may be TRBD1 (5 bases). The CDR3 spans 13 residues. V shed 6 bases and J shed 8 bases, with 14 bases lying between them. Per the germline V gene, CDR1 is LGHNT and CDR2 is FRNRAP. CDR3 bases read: TGTGCTAGTGGACTTATTCCAGGGTATGAG. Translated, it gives CASGLIPGYE. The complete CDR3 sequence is CASGLIPGYEQFF.

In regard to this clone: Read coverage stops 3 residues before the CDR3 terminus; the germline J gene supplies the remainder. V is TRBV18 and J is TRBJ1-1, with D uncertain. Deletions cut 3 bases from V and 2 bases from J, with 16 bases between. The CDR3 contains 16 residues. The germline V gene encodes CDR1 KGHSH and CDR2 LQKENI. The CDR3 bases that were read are TGTGCCAGCTCACCCCCTCTTATTATTCTAAACACTGAA. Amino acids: CASSPPLIILNTE. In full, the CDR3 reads CASSPPLIILNTEAFF.

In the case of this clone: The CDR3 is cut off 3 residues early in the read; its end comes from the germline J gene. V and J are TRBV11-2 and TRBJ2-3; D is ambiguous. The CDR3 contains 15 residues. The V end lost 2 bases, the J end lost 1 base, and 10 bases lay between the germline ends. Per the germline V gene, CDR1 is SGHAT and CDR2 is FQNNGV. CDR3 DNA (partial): TGTGCCAGCAGCTTAATGTCGGTTGGCACAGATACG. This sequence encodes CASSLMSVGTDT. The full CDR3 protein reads CASSLMSVGTDTQYF.

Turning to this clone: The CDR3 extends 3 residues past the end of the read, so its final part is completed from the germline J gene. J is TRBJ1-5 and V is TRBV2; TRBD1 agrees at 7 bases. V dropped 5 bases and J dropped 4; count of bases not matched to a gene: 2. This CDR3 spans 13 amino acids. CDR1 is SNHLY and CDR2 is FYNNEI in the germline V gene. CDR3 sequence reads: CASSRDRNQPQHF. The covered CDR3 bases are TGTGCCAGCAGTCGGGACAGAAATCAGCCC. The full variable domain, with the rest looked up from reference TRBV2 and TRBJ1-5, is EPEVTQTPSHQVTQMGQEVILRCVPISNHLYFYWYRQILGQKVEFLVSFYNNEISEKSEIFDDQFSVERPDGSNFTLKIRSTKLEDSAMYFCASSRDRNQPQHFGDGTRLSIL.

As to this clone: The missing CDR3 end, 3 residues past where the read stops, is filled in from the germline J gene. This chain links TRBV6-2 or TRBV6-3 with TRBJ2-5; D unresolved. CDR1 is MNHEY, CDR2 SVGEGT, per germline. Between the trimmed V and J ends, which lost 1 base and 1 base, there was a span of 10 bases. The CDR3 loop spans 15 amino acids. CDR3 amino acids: CASSYFRVGQETQYF. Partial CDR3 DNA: TGTGCCAGCAGTTACTTTAGGGTGGGCCAAGAGACC.

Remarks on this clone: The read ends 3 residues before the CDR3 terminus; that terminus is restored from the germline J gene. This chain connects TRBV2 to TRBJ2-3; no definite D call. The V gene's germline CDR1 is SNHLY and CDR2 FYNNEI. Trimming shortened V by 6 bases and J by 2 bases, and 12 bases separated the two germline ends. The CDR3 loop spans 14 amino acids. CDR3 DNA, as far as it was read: TGTGCCAGCAGGCGTAACGAGTACACAGATACG. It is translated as CASRRNEYTDT. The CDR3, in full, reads CASRRNEYTDTQYF.